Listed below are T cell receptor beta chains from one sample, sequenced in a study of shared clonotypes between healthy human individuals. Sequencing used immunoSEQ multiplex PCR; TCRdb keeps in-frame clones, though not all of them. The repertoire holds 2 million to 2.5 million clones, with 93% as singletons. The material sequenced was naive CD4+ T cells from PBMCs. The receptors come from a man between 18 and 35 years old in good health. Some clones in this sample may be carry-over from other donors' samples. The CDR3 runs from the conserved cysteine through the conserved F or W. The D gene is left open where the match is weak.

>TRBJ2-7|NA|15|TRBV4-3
CASSQEFDRRYEQYF
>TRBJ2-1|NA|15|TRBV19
CASSNRGHSYNEQFF
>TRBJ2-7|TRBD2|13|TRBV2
CASAGGPSYEQYF
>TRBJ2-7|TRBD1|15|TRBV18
CASSTGTGASYEQYF
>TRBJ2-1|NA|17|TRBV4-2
CASSQAPSGSSYNEQFF
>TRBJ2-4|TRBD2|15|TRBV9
CASSVSSGSGNIQYF
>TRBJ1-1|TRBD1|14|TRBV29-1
CSTRIQGLDTEAFF
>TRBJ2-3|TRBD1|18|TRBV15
CATTSRDRGRAATDTQYF
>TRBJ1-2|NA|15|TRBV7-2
CASSLGLDRHYGYTF
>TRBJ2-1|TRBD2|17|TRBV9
CASSVALSGSSYNEQFF
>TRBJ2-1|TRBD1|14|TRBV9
CASSGLGQGNEQFF
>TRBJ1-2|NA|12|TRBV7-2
CASSPQNYGYTF